This note documents a single T cell receptor beta chain sequence. Its antigen is as yet unknown. This sample is part of a study of cytomegalovirus exposure and HLA in healthy donors. Notes on the study in general: When analyzed later, a missense DCLRE1C variant was found to be linked to TCR beta V- and J-gene trimming.

Researchers ran the PCR with 60 Vbeta and 13 Jbeta primers. Method: immunoSEQ multiplex PCR; TCRdb's copy keeps in-frame clones and lacks some. Altogether some 190,000 clones are present, 80% to 85% being singletons, with the ten largest covering 1.1%. The CDR3 contains 15 residues. Unmatched junction bases numbered 7, after V lost 5 bases and J lost 6 bases. The germline gives CDR1 MDHEN, CDR2 SYDVKM. The receptor's source is a woman in her 40s in good health and CMV-seronegative. Sample: PBMCs. The chain joins TRBV28 to TRBJ2-5, with 12 positions matching TRBD2. In DNA form, the CDR3 reads TGTGCCAGCAGTCTAGCGGGAGGGCCCGTCAAGACCCAGTACTTC. Residues: CASSLAGGPVKTQYF.